Detailed here is one T cell receptor beta chain. This table comes from immunoSEQ multiplex PCR, and its TCRdb copy is limited to in-frame clones, with some not included. The table has fewer than 7,000 clones, 60% to 80% seen once. CDR3 length: 15 residues. Germline V lookup: CDR1 MDHEN, CDR2 SYDVKM. The ends were cut back, 3 bases at V and 0 bases at J, with 12 bases in the middle. This sample is part of a study of T cell clones after liver transplantation. Sequencing used CD8+ T cells from blood, obtained approximately 3.5 years after liver transplant. V gene TRBV28 combines with J gene TRBJ2-7; D remains ambiguous. The TCR sequence derives from a human patient who received a liver transplant. Some of the T cells may derive from the graft donor. In DNA, the CDR3 is TGTGCCAGCAGTTTTTTAGGCCCTGACTCCTACGAGCAGTACTTC. Translated: CASSFLGPDSYEQYF.